The following is a T cell receptor beta chain sequence with its context. What it binds is unknown. Here immunoSEQ multiplex PCR was the method, and the copy in TCRdb shows in-frame clones only, minus some. Of over 100,000 clones in the sample, approximately 90% were seen once. The sample comes from a study of T cell responses to AZD1222 COVID-19 vaccine. About the study: Second-dose recipients at about 4 or about 12 weeks were treated as one pooled group. Study-level results: Targeting of unmutated variant regions was reportedly seen in nearly half of spike-specific TCRs. At baseline, just five to seven AZD1222 recipients tested seropositive. It was only after the peak T cell response that any repertoires were sampled.

Trimming pared 5 bases from V and 1 base from J, leaving 10 bases between. The CDR3 is made up of 14 amino acids. The V gene's germline CDR1 is SGDLS and CDR2 YYNGEE. V usage is TRBV9 and J usage is TRBJ1-5; D uncertain. The sequence was collected from an adult in good health. The sample in question was peripheral blood, obtained on day 0 of AZD1222 vaccination. CDR3 amino acids: CASSSDGSNQPQHF. The CDR3 nucleotides read TGTGCCAGCAGTTCAGACGGCAGCAATCAGCCCCAGCATTTT.